This TCR beta chain was observed in a study of T cells after yellow fever vaccination. TCRdb ran MiXCR on the 5' RACE reads and lists one entry per CDR3 protein. The sample records some 390,000 distinct CDR3 sequences, around a sixth being singletons. CDR3 size: 15 residues. V lost 5 bases to trimming and J lost 4 bases; unmatched junction nucleotides: 8. The germline CDR1 and CDR2 sequences are MNHNY and SVGAGI (reference sequence). This specimen consisted of PBMCs, obtained before the yellow fever booster vaccination. J is TRBJ2-1 and V is TRBV6-6; 7 bases are a match to TRBD1. This TCR was sampled from a man younger than 35 who received the YFV17D yellow fever vaccine. DNA of the CDR3: TGTGCCAGCAGTCGCGTCGGGACAGCATACAATGAGCAGTTCTTC. This sequence encodes CASSRVGTAYNEQFF.